This note documents a single TCR beta chain sequence. Its antigen is as yet unknown. UMI-tagged TRB cDNA libraries were built via 5' RACE. Each CDR3 protein gets one entry in TCRdb, which reprocessed the 5' RACE reads and gives no DNA. Its table lists 5,000 to 7,000 distinct CDR3 sequences. These data come from a study of CXCR3-negative and CXCR3-positive naive CD8 T cells. The overall study: The libraries together contributed some 150 million TRB reads, each supplying about 1.5 +/- 0.3 million. Overall study findings and caveats: Fresh PBMCs were used in most assays, and CXCR3 expression partially decreased after cryopreservation. Both naive subsets showed comparably high diversity, and memory CD8+ cells showed much lower diversity. Higher TRB CDR3 hydrophobicity marked CXCR3-positive naive cells relative to CXCR3-negative naive cells.

The CDR3 totals 18 residues. The germline V gene has CDR1 SGHRS and CDR2 YFSETQ. CD45RO-CCR7+CD27+CD95- marked naive CD8+ T cells. The TCR originated in a human donor in good health. Some clones in this sample may be carry-over from other donors' samples. This chain joins TRBV5-1 and TRBJ2-1; TCRdb proposes TRBD2, but this gene call is untestable without DNA. Sequenced: naive CXCR3+ CD8+ T cells from blood. Stated subset: CD45RO-CCR7+CD27+CD95- naive CD8+ T cells expressing CXCR3 (TNR3+). The CDR3 sequence: CASSSPGSGGPAYNEQFF.